This T cell receptor (beta chain) was observed in a study of spatial heterogeneity in lung cancer. Study details: Detection consistently yielded more beta chains than alpha chains. Matched bulk RNA-seq provided a T cell module score, and TCR transcript counts in tumor regions correlated strongly with it. Across the raw uncorrected reads, a unique TCR and UMI combination was observed, on average, more than ten times.

This CDR3 comprises 15 residues. Germline loops: CDR1 MNHEY, CDR2 SVGAGI. The V and J ends lost 4 bases and 3 bases respectively, with 13 bases between them. Study-wide results and caveats: Tumoral mutation counts were tracked by counts of expanded intratumoral alpha and beta TCRs.

Carried by each TCR cDNA molecule was a unique molecular identifier. From the 5' RACE reads, TCRdb called clonotypes with MiXCR, one entry per CDR3 protein. The repertoire holds around 4,900 distinct CDR3 sequences, about 5.8% seen once, with about 35% in the top ten. This clonotype was counted at least ten times. Its specificity is not known. Found in a library prepared for alpha chains, this beta chain is an off-target read, and its abundance has little meaning. Regarding time point: sample taken at primary tumor resection. This specimen consisted of lung tumor tissue, obtained at surgery. The rearrangement links TRBV6-5 to TRBJ2-1, with D perhaps matching TRBD1 (6 bases). The TCR originated in a female donor with early-stage non-small cell lung cancer. CDR3 bases: TGTGCCAGCAGTTCCACTGGACAGTACTACAATGAGCAGTTCTTC. Protein product: CASSSTGQYYNEQFF.